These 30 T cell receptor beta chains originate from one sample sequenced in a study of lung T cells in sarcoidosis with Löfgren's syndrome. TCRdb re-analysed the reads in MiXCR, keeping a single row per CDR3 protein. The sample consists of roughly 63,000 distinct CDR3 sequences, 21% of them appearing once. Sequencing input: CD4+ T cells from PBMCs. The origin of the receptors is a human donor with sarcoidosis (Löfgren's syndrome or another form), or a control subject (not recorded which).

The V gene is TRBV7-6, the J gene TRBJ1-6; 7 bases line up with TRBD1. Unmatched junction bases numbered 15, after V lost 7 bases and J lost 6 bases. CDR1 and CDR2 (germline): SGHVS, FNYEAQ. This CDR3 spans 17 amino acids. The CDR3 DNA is TGTGCCAGCACCATACCCCAACCGGGACAGTTTAATTCACCCCTCCACTTT. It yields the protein CASTIPQPGQFNSPLHF.

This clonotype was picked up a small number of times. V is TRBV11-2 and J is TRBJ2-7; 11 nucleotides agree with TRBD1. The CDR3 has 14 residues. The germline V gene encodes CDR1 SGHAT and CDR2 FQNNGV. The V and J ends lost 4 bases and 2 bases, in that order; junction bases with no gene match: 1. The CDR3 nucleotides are TGTGCCAGCAGCTGGGACAGGGGGACCTACGAGCAGTACTTC. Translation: CASSWDRGTYEQYF.

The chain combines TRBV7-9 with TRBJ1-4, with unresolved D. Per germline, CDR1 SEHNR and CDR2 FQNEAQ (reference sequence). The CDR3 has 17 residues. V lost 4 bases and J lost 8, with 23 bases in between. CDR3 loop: CASSSPGASPSGEKLFF. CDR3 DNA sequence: TGTGCCAGCAGCTCGCCGGGAGCTAGCCCCTCGGGGGAAAAACTGTTTTTT.

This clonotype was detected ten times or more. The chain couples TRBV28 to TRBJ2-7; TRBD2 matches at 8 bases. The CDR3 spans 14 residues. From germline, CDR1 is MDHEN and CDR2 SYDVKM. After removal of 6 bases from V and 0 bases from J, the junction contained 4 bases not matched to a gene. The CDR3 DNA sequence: TGTGCCAGCAGGGCCCGGGGGGGCTCCTACGAGCAGTACTTC. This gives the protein CASRARGGSYEQYF.

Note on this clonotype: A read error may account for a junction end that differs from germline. The CDR3 here is CTSKNQGISEQFF. In DNA form, the CDR3 reads TGTACCAGTAAGAATCAGGGAATCAGTGAGCAGTTCTTC. J is TRBJ2-1 and V is TRBV19, with D perhaps TRBD1 (5 bases). This CDR3 has 13 amino acids. Germline lookup yields CDR1 LNHDA and CDR2 SQIVND (reference sequence).

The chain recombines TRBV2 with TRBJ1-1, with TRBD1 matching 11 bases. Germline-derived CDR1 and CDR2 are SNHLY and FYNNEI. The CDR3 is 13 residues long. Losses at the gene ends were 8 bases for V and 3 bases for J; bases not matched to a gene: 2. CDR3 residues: CASGQGAHTEAFF. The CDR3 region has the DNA TGTGCCAGCGGACAGGGGGCCCACACTGAAGCTTTCTTT.

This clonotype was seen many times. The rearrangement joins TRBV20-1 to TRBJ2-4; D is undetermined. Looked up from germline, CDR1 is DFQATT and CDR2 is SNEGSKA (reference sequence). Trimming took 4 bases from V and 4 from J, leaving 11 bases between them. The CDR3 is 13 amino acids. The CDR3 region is CSANSGPKNIQYF. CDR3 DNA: TGCAGTGCTAACTCGGGCCCTAAAAACATTCAGTACTTC.

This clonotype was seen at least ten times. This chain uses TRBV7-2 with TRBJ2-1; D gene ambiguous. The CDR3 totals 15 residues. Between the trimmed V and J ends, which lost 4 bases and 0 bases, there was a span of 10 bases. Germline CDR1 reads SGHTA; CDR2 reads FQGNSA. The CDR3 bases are TGTGCCAGCAGCTCCCAGTTTAGCTCCTACAATGAGCAGTTCTTC. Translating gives CASSSQFSSYNEQFF. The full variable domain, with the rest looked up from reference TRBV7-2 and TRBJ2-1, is GAGVSQSPSNKVTEKGKDVELRCDPISGHTALYWYRQSLGQGLEFLIYFQGNSAPDKSGLPSDRFSAERTGGSVSTLTIQRTQQEDSAVYLCASSSQFSSYNEQFFGPGTRLTVL.

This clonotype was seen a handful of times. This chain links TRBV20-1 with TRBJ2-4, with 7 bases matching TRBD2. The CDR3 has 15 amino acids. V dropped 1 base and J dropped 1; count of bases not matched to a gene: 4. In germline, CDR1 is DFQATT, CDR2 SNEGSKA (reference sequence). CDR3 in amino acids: CSARGDGGAKNIQYF. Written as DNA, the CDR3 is TGCAGTGCTAGAGGGGACGGGGGGGCCAAAAACATTCAGTACTTC.

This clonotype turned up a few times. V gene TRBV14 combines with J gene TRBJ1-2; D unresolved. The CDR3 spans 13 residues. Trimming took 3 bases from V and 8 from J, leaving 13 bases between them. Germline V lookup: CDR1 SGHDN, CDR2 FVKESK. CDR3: CASSQFRGLGYTF. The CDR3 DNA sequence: TGTGCCAGCAGCCAGTTCAGAGGCTTGGGCTACACCTTC.

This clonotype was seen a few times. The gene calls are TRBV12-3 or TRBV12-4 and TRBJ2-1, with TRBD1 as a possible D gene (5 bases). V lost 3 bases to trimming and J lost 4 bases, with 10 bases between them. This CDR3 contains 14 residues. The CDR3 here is CASSFQSGYNEQFF. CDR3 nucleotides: TGTGCCAGCAGTTTTCAGTCAGGGTACAATGAGCAGTTCTTC.

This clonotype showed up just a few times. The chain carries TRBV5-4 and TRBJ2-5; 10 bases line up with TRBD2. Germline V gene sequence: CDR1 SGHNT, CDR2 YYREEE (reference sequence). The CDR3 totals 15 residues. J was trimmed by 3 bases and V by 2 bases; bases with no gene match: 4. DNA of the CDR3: TGTGCCAGCAGCTTTGGGACTAGCGCGGAAGAGACCCAGTACTTC. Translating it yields CASSFGTSAEETQYF.

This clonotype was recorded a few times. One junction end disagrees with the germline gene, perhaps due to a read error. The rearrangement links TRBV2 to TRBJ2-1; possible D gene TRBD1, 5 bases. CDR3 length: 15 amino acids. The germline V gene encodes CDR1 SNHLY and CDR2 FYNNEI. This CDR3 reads CASSMRLGPINKQFF. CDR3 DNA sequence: TGTGCCAGCAGTATGAGGTTGGGGCCCATCAATAAGCAGTTCTTC.

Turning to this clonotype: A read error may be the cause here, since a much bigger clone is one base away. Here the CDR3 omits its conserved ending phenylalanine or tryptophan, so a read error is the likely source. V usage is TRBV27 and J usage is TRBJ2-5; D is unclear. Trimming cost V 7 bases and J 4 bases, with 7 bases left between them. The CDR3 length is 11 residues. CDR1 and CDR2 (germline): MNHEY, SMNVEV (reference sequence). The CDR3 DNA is TGTGCCAGCACCTTGAGAGAGACCCAGTACTCC. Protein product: CASTLRETQYS.

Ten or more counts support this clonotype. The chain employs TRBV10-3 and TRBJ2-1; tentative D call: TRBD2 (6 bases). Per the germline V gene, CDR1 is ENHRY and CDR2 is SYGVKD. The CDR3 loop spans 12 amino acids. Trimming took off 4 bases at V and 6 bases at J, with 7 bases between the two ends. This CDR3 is CAISVGGNEQFF. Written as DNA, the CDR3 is TGTGCCATCAGTGTCGGGGGCAATGAGCAGTTCTTC.

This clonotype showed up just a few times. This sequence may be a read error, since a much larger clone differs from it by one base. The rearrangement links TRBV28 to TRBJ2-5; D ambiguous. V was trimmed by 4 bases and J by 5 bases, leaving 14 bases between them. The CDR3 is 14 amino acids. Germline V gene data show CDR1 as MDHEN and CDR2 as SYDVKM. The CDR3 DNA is TGTGCCAGCAGTTCTGAAGCATTCCTGGAGACCCAGTACTTC. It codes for CASSSEAFLETQYF.

CDR3 sequence (DNA): TGTGCCAGCAGTGAGGCGAGCGGAAAAAACATTCAGTACTTC. This codes for CASSEASGKNIQYF. The V and J genes are TRBV2 and TRBJ2-4; D is possibly TRBD2 (5 bases). CDR1 and CDR2 from the germline V gene are SNHLY and FYNNEI. The V and J ends lost 3 bases and 4 bases respectively, with 10 bases between them. CDR3 length: 14 residues.

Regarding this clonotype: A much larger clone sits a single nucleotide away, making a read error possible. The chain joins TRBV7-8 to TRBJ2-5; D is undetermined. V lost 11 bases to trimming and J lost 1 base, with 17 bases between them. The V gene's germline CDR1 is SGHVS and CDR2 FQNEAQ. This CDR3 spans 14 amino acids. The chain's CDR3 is CALAGTTGQETQYF. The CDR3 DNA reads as TGTGCCCTCGCCGGTACTACGGGCCAAGAGACCCAGTACTTC.

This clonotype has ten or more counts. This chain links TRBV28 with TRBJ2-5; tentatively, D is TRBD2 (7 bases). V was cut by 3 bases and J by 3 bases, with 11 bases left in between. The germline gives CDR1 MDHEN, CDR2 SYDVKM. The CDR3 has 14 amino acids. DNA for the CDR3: TGTGCCAGCAGTTTGGGGGGGCGAGAAGAGACCCAGTACTTC. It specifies CASSLGGREETQYF.

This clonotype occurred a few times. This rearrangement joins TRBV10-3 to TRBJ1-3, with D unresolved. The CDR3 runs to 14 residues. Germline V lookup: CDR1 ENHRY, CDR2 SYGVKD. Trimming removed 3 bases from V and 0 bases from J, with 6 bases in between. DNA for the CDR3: TGTGCCATCAGTGATTTGTTCTCTGGAAACACCATATATTTT. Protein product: CAISDLFSGNTIYF.

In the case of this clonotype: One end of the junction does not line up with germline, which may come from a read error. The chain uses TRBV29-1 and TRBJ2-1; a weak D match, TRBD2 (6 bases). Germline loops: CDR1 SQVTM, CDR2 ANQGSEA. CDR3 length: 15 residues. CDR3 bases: TGCAGCGTTGAAGATCCTCTAGCGCAATACAATGAGCAGTCCTTC. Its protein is CSVEDPLAQYNEQSF.

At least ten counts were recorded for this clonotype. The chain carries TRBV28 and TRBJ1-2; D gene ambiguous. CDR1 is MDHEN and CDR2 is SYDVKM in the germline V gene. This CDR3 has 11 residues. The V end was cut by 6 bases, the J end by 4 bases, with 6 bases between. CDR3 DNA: TGTGCCAGCAGATCTAGCTATGGCTACACCTTC. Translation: CASRSSYGYTF.

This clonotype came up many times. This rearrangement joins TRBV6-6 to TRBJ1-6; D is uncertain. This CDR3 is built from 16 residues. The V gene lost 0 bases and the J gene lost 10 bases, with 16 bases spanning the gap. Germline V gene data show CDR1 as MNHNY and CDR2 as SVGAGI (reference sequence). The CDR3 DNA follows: TGTGCCAGCAGTTACTCGATAGGTCCTACGGGGTCACCCCTCCACTTT. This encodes CASSYSIGPTGSPLHF.

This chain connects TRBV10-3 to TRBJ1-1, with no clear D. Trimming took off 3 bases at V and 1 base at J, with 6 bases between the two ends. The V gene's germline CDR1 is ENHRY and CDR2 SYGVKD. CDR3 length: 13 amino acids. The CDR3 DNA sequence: TGTGCCATCAGTGAAGCAGCGAACACTGAAGCTTTCTTT. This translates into CAISEAANTEAFF.

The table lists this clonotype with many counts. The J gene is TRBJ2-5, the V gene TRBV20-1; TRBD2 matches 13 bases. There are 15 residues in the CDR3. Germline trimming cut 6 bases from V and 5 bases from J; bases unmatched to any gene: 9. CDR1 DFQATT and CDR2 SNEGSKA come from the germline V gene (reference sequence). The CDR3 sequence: CSAYGTSGIGETQYF. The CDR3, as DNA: TGCAGTGCCTACGGGACTAGCGGGATAGGGGAGACCCAGTACTTC.

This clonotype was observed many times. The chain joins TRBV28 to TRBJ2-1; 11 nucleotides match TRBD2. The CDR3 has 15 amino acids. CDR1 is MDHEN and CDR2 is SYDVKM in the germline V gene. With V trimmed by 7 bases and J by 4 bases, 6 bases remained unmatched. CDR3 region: CASTVAGGWYNEQFF. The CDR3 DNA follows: TGTGCCAGCACTGTAGCGGGGGGGTGGTACAATGAGCAGTTCTTC. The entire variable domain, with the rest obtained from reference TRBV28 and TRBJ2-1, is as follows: DVKVTQSSRYLVKRTGEKVFLECVQDMDHENMFWYRQDPGLGLRLIYFSYDVKMKEKGDIPEGYSVSREKKERFSLILESASTNQTSMYLCASTVAGGWYNEQFFGPGTRLTVL.

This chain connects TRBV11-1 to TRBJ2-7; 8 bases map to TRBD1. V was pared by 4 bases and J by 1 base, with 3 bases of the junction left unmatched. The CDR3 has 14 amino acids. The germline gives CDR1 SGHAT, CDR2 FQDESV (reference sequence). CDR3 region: CASSWDRISYEQYF. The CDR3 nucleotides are TGTGCCAGCAGCTGGGACAGGATTTCCTACGAGCAGTACTTC.

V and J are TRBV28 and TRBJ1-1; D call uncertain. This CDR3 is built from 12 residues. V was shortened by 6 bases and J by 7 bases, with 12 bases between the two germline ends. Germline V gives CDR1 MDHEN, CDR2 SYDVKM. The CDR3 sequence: CASSQVKSEAFF. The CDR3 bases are TGTGCCAGCAGCCAAGTCAAGAGTGAAGCTTTCTTT.

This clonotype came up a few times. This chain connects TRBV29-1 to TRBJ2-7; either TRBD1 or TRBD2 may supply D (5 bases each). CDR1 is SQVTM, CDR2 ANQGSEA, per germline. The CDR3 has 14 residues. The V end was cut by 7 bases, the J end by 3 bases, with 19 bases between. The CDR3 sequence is CSENRDLVLYEQYF. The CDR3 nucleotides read TGCAGCGAGAACCGGGACCTGGTACTCTACGAGCAGTACTTC.

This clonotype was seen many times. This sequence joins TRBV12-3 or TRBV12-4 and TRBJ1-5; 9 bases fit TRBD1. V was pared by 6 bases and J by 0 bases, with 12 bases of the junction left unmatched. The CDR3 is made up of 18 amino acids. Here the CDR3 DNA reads TGTGCCAGCAGCCCCGGGACAGGGAGGGGGTATAGCAATCAGCCCCAGCATTTT. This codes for CASSPGTGRGYSNQPQHF.